The entry that follows covers one TCR beta chain sequence. Its specificity is unknown. This record belongs to a study of cytomegalovirus exposure and HLA in healthy donors. Study summary: Most genotyped donors, around 86% of about 400, had Caucasian-associated genetic ancestry.

Whole-study results and caveats: Segments of the TCR beta V type were, in most cases, productive about 90% or about 30% of the time in an earlier analysis. Association of approximately 18,000 TCR beta sequences with HLA alleles was found at 0.05 false discovery rate in a later analysis.

CDR3 length: 14 residues. Trimming removed 0 bases at V and 6 bases at J, with 15 bases between. Germline loops: CDR1 GTSNPN, CDR2 SVGIG (reference sequence). The PCR used 60 Vbeta and 13 Jbeta primers. The method was immunoSEQ multiplex PCR; TCRdb's version includes in-frame clones alone and lacks a portion of them. This sample yields some 77,000 clones, of which roughly 80% are seen a single time; approximately 20% belongs to the top ten. The specimen was PBMCs. The TCR comes from a woman in her 40s in good health and CMV-seropositive. This sequence joins TRBV30 and TRBJ2-7; possibly TRBD2 for D (6 bases). The DNA for the CDR3 is TGTGCCTGGAGTGTACGTGGAGGGCCCGGCGAGCAGTACTTC. This sequence encodes CAWSVRGGPGEQYF.